A single sample gave rise to the 27 T cell receptor beta chains below, sequenced in a study of cytomegalovirus exposure and HLA in healthy donors. This PCR relied on a set of 60 Vbeta primers and 13 Jbeta primers. Assay used: immunoSEQ multiplex PCR; TCRdb lists only in-frame clones, some missing. The sample has 130,000 or so clones; around three quarters are singletons. Sequenced material: PBMCs. The receptors derive from a young man in good health and CMV-seronegative.

The chain uses TRBV19 and TRBJ1-1, with D unresolved. This CDR3 spans 11 amino acids. Germline CDR1 reads LNHDA; CDR2 reads SQIVND (reference sequence). The ends were cut back, 6 bases at V and 8 bases at J, with 10 bases in the middle. The CDR3 DNA reads TGTGCCAGTAGAGGTGCGACAGAAGCTTTCTTT. Translation: CASRGATEAFF. The whole variable domain, filled in from reference TRBV19 and TRBJ1-1, reads DGGITQSPKYLFRKEGQNVTLSCEQNLNHDAMYWYRQDPGQGLRLIYYSQIVNDFQKGDIAEGYSVSREKKESFPLTVTSAQKNPTAFYLCASRGATEAFFGQGTRLTVV.

The table lists this clone with a few counts. The V call is TRBV30, the J call TRBJ1-1, with a weak D call TRBD1 (5 bases). CDR1 is GTSNPN and CDR2 is SVGIG in the germline V gene (reference sequence). V shed 8 bases and J shed 0 bases, with 10 bases lying between them. The CDR3 covers 12 residues. CDR3 protein: CAGGHMNTEAFF. The CDR3 coding sequence is TGTGCCGGCGGACACATGAACACTGAAGCTTTCTTT.

The chain joins TRBV6-6 to TRBJ1-2; no reliable D call. Deletions cut 5 bases from V and 5 bases from J, with 21 bases between. CDR1 is MNHNY and CDR2 is SVGAGI in the germline V gene (reference sequence). The CDR3 runs 16 residues. CDR3 in DNA: TGTGCCAGCAGTGGGAGATCGTGGCAGCTCCCTTATGGCTACACCTTC. Translation: CASSGRSWQLPYGYTF.

This chain connects TRBV21-1 to TRBJ1-6; the table's D call, TRBD1, has no DNA check behind it. TRBV21-1 is a pseudogene segment. CDR3 length: 15 residues. The CDR3 coding sequence is TGTGCCAGCAGCAACTGGACAGGGATTGGATCACCCCTCCACTTT. Amino acids: CASSNWTGIGSPLHF.

The chain couples TRBV7-8 to TRBJ2-7, with 7 bases aligning to TRBD1. Losses at the gene ends were 2 bases for V and 8 bases for J; bases not matched to a gene: 9. CDR3 length equals 14 residues. CDR1 and CDR2 from the germline V gene are SGHVS and FQNEAQ. Here the CDR3 DNA reads TGTGCCAGCAGCTTATCCCGGACAGGATTCAAGCAGTACTTC. It yields the protein CASSLSRTGFKQYF.

Only a few counts were recorded for this clone. The chain joins TRBV4-2 to TRBJ1-1; D is unclear. Germline assignment: CDR1 LGHNA and CDR2 YNFKEQ. V lost 1 base and J 1 base, leaving 16 bases between the germline ends. CDR3 length: 17 residues. CDR3 amino acids: CASSQVMQAARNTEAFF. The CDR3 nucleotides are TGTGCCAGCAGCCAAGTAATGCAGGCAGCTCGGAACACTGAAGCTTTCTTT.

V is TRBV7-3 and J is TRBJ1-1; D is perhaps TRBD1 (6 bases). Germline values: CDR1 SGHTA, CDR2 FQGTGA. The CDR3 contains 16 residues. Trimming shortened V by 6 bases and J by 3 bases, and 20 bases separated the two germline ends. CDR3 in DNA: TGTGCCAGCAGTCGAGCGGGGGGCTCTCGTGACACTGAAGCTTTCTTT. Amino acids: CASSRAGGSRDTEAFF.

The chain links TRBV11-2 to TRBJ1-3; 10 bases map to TRBD1. V trimming: 5 bases; J trimming: 3 bases; junction bases outside the gene matches: 7. Germline V gene sequence: CDR1 SGHAT, CDR2 FQNNGV. The CDR3 loop spans 16 amino acids. DNA for the CDR3: TGTGCCAGCAGCATACAGGGACAGGGGAATGGAAACACCATATATTTT. Protein: CASSIQGQGNGNTIYF.

This chain's CDR3 is CASSFGQGGEQYF. The CDR3 bases are TGTGCCAGCAGCTTTGGACAGGGGGGCGAGCAGTACTTC. This chain connects TRBV5-4 to TRBJ2-7, with 10 bases aligning to TRBD1. V lost 2 bases, J lost 6 bases, and 2 bases stayed unmatched. Per germline, CDR1 SGHNT and CDR2 YYREEE (reference sequence). The CDR3 is 13 amino acids.

The chain links TRBV7-3 to TRBJ2-5; 7 bases fit TRBD1. The CDR3 has 13 amino acids. The V gene end was trimmed by 5 bases and the J gene end by 4 bases; junction bases not matched to a gene: 4. CDR1 is SGHTA and CDR2 is FQGTGA in the germline V gene. This CDR3 reads CASSPGQRETQYF. The DNA for the CDR3 is TGTGCCAGCAGCCCGGGACAGAGAGAGACCCAGTACTTC.

V usage is TRBV7-9 and J usage is TRBJ1-2; D unresolved. The V gene's germline CDR1 is SEHNR and CDR2 FQNEAQ (reference sequence). The CDR3 is 13 residues long. Trimming took off 3 bases at V and 4 bases at J, with 9 bases between the two ends. The CDR3 loop is CASSFGLGYGYTF. As DNA, the CDR3 is TGTGCCAGCAGCTTCGGGTTGGGCTATGGCTACACCTTC.

The chain employs TRBV10-1 and TRBJ2-7; TRBD2 might be the D (6 bases). The CDR3 totals 16 residues. The V end was cut by 2 bases, the J end by 6 bases, with 20 bases between. Germline V gives CDR1 WNHNN, CDR2 SYGVQD (reference sequence). CDR3 nucleotides: TGCGCCAGCAGTGAGGGGCGGGGACCCCGTGGGGCCGAGCAGTACTTC. This sequence encodes CASSEGRGPRGAEQYF.

The chain's CDR3 is CASSSLLRSGTYEQYF. CDR3 nucleotide sequence: TGTGCCAGCAGCTCACTCCTACGGAGTGGCACCTACGAGCAGTACTTC. The chain joins TRBV5-8 to TRBJ2-7; D not resolved. Trimming pared 3 bases from V and 2 bases from J, leaving 18 bases between. CDR3 size: 16 residues. CDR1 and CDR2 from the germline V gene are SGHTS and YDEGEE.

The chain couples TRBV18 to TRBJ1-2, with D possibly matching TRBD1 (5 bases). V dropped 5 bases and J dropped 4 bases, with 8 bases sitting between them. The CDR3 contains 12 residues. Per the germline V gene, CDR1 is KGHSH and CDR2 is LQKENI. The CDR3: CASSDSLYGYTF. CDR3 nucleotide sequence: TGTGCCAGCTCAGACAGCCTCTATGGCTACACCTTC. The whole variable domain, filled in from reference TRBV18 and TRBJ1-2, reads NAGVMQNPRHLVRRRGQEARLRCSPMKGHSHVYWYRQLPEEGLKFMVYLQKENIIDESGMPKERFSAEFPKEGPSILRIQQVVRGDSAAYFCASSDSLYGYTFGSGTRLTVV.

The CDR3 DNA follows: TGCAGTGCTTATGACAATGAGCAGTTCTTC. It encodes CSAYDNEQFF. The chain carries TRBV20-1 and TRBJ2-1; D is unclear. The CDR3 consists of 10 residues. Between the trimmed V and J ends, which lost 5 bases and 5 bases, there was a span of 4 bases. CDR1 DFQATT and CDR2 SNEGSKA come from the germline V gene (reference sequence).

The rearrangement links TRBV9 to TRBJ1-1; TRBD1 matches 7 bases. V shed 9 bases and J 4 bases; nucleotides not matched to a gene: 12. CDR3 size: 14 residues. CDR1 SGDLS and CDR2 YYNGEE come from the germline V gene. The CDR3 nucleotides read TGTGCCACAATTCCACAGGGGTCGGTCACTGAAGCTTTCTTT. It translates to CATIPQGSVTEAFF.

V and J are TRBV30 and TRBJ2-7; 9 positions match TRBD1. This CDR3 comprises 13 residues. The germline gives CDR1 GTSNPN, CDR2 SVGIG (reference sequence). Unmatched junction bases numbered 9, after V lost 3 bases and J lost 9 bases. CDR3 loop: CAWRNNRGLGQYF. The CDR3 nucleotides are TGTGCCTGGAGGAATAACAGGGGGCTTGGGCAGTACTTC.

The chain joins TRBV2 to TRBJ2-3; TRBD2 matches 13 bases. The CDR3 has 15 residues. The trim removed 7 bases at V and 5 bases at J, leaving 6 bases unmatched. The germline gives CDR1 SNHLY, CDR2 FYNNEI. CDR3 DNA: TGTGCCAGCACCGGGACTAGCGGGGAGGGAGATACGCAGTATTTT. Translating it yields CASTGTSGEGDTQYF.

V and J are TRBV25-1 and TRBJ2-7; TRBD2 might be the D (6 bases). Per the germline V gene, CDR1 is MGHDK and CDR2 is SYGVNS. Between the trimmed V and J ends, which lost 4 bases and 6 bases, there was a span of 25 bases. This CDR3 contains 17 residues. CDR3 sequence reads: CASSVPGGTEVLSEQYF. DNA for the CDR3: TGTGCCAGCAGTGTACCAGGCGGGACTGAGGTTTTGAGCGAGCAGTACTTC.

This clone was found a few times. The chain joins TRBV7-2 to TRBJ1-5; the D gene is possibly TRBD1 (6 bases). The CDR3 is made up of 13 amino acids. V shed 2 bases and J shed 7 bases, with 9 bases lying between them. In germline, CDR1 is SGHTA, CDR2 FQGNSA. CDR3 loop: CASSLKQGQPQHF. CDR3 DNA: TGTGCCAGCAGCTTAAAACAGGGCCAGCCCCAGCATTTT.

This clone was seen a few times. The chain carries TRBV7-2 and TRBJ2-5; D uncertain. V lost 1 base and J 6 bases, leaving 6 bases between the germline ends. Germline CDR1 and CDR2: SGHTA and FQGNSA. The CDR3 covers 12 residues. CDR3 DNA: TGTGCCAGCAGCTTAGTTAGCCAGACCCAGTACTTC. Encoded protein: CASSLVSQTQYF.

This clone was counted between two and nine times. The gene calls are TRBV10-2 and TRBJ2-7; 15 bases agree with TRBD2. V dropped 6 bases and J dropped 9; count of bases not matched to a gene: 12. Germline assignment: CDR1 WSHSY and CDR2 SAAADI. The CDR3 has 16 amino acids. The CDR3 sequence is CASRSGTSGGHLGQYF. CDR3 nucleotides: TGCGCCAGCAGATCCGGGACTAGCGGGGGGCACCTCGGGCAGTACTTC.

V gene TRBV5-1 combines with J gene TRBJ2-3; tentative D call: TRBD1 (5 bases). V was shortened by 4 bases and J by 2 bases, with 20 bases between the two germline ends. CDR1 is SGHRS, CDR2 YFSETQ, per germline. The CDR3 length is 17 residues. CDR3 amino acids: CASSLSRGGTPTDTQYF. The CDR3 DNA reads TGCGCCAGCAGCCTCTCAAGGGGCGGTACCCCCACAGATACGCAGTATTTT.

This clone has just one count. The CDR3: CATSRELVGGETQYF. CDR3 in DNA: TGTGCCACCAGCAGAGAGTTGGTGGGGGGGGAGACCCAGTACTTC. The chain joins TRBV15 to TRBJ2-5; 7 bases are shared with TRBD2. The CDR3 consists of 15 residues. The V gene's germline CDR1 is LNHNV and CDR2 YYDKDF (reference sequence). V trimming: 0 bases; J trimming: 5 bases; junction bases outside the gene matches: 6.

The CDR3 loop is CASSLVGQGINTEAFF. CDR3 in DNA: TGTGCCAGCAGCTTAGTGGGACAGGGTATAAACACTGAAGCTTTCTTT. V is TRBV7-8 and J is TRBJ1-1; 9 positions match TRBD1. The CDR3 spans 16 residues. Germline CDR1 is SGHVS and CDR2 is FQNEAQ. V lost 1 base and J lost 2; bases outside the gene matches: 5.

This clone was recorded a few times. The rearrangement joins TRBV11-2 to TRBJ1-4; no clear D gene. Trimming pared 5 bases from V and 8 bases from J, leaving 15 bases between. CDR3 size: 14 residues. Per the germline V gene, CDR1 is SGHAT and CDR2 is FQNNGV. CDR3 bases: TGTGCCAGCAGCCCAGAATTTAGAGGGGAAAAACTGTTTTTT. It codes for CASSPEFRGEKLFF. Full variable domain (remainder filled in from reference TRBV11-2 and TRBJ1-4): EAGVAQSPRYKIIEKRQSVAFWCNPISGHATLYWYQQILGQGPKLLIQFQNNGVVDDSQLPKDRFSAERLKGVDSTLKIQPAKLEDSAVYLCASSPEFRGEKLFFGSGTQLSVL.

The chain has TRBV19 and TRBJ2-3; TRBD2 matches 8 bases. There are 14 residues in the CDR3. V shed 5 bases and J 14 bases; nucleotides not matched to a gene: 15. Looked up from germline, CDR1 is LNHDA and CDR2 is SQIVND (reference sequence). The CDR3 here is CASSPARSGGFRYF. DNA for the CDR3: TGTGCCAGTAGTCCGGCTAGAAGCGGGGGATTTCGGTATTTT.